This TCR beta chain was observed in a study of T cell responses to AZD1222 COVID-19 vaccine. Study results and caveats: Samples come after the peak T cell response, not at day 14. White British people made up most donors, females outnumbered males, and clonal diversity was possibly underestimated.

Germline lookup yields CDR1 LNHDA and CDR2 SQIVND (reference sequence). Germline trimming cut 4 bases from V and 5 bases from J; bases unmatched to any gene: 10. There are 15 residues in the CDR3. Libraries were prepared by immunoSEQ multiplex PCR; TCRdb keeps only in-frame clonotypes and omits some of them. This sample has more than 20,000 clones; roughly 84% occur once, and the top ten carry under 35%. The study pooled second doses at about 4 or about 12 weeks. This clone was detected a few times. The antigen is undetermined. This receptor was obtained from an adult who received the AZD1222 COVID-19 vaccine. The chain recombines TRBV19 with TRBJ2-7; 8 bases line up with TRBD1. The material sequenced was peripheral blood, taken 28 days after the second AZD1222 dose. CDR3 loop: CASSKIDRGHDEQYF. CDR3 nucleotide sequence: TGTGCCAGTAGTAAGATCGACAGGGGCCACGACGAGCAGTACTTC.